Listed here is a single TCR beta chain. Method: immunoSEQ multiplex PCR; TCRdb's copy keeps in-frame clones and lacks some. The table shows 45,000 to 65,000 clones, with 75% to 95% occurring only once. Trimming at V came to 6 bases and at J to 1 base, leaving 2 bases not matched to a gene. Germline loops: CDR1 MNHEY, CDR2 SVGAGI. The CDR3 length is 13 residues. The data originate from a study of blood T cell repertoires in COVID-19. Overall study: Spain, Italy and the United States supplied samples that represented acute and convalescent COVID-19.

This clonotype was sampled from a human donor in a cohort sampled during active COVID-19. The source material was peripheral blood. V is TRBV6-5 and J is TRBJ2-5; 7 positions match TRBD1. CDR3 in amino acids: CASSWDSQETQYF. The CDR3 bases are TGTGCCAGCAGCTGGGACAGCCAAGAGACCCAGTACTTC.